This entry describes one T cell receptor (beta chain). This entry belongs to a study of cytomegalovirus exposure and HLA in healthy donors. CDR3 length: 15 amino acids. The J segment lost 4 bases and the V segment lost 8 bases, leaving 9 bases of the junction unmatched. Germline V gene lookup returns CDR1 MNHEY and CDR2 SVGAGI. PCR was performed using 60 Vbeta and 13 Jbeta primers. Clones were sequenced by immunoSEQ multiplex PCR, and TCRdb holds only the in-frame ones, with some missing. The profile shows 200,000 or so clones, 70% to 80% of them singletons. The rearrangement joins TRBV6-5 to TRBJ2-3, with 10 bases matching TRBD2. The sequenced sample consisted of PBMCs. The sequence came from a male donor in good health and CMV-seropositive. The CDR3 DNA reads as TGTGCCAGCGGCCCAGCGGGGGGGCGCGCAGATACGCAGTATTTT. Its translation is CASGPAGGRADTQYF.